The clone carrying this T cell receptor (beta chain) was seen only once. This sample was taken from a study of blood T cell repertoires in COVID-19. About the research overall: Donors in the United States, Italy and Spain gave samples during acute or convalescent COVID-19.

Authors' data handling: For nucleated cells, counts were estimated from reference gene primer amplification. Generated by immunoSEQ multiplex PCR, the TCRdb table keeps only in-frame clones and is missing some. The V and J calls and clone size are taken from that table; D and trimming were inferred from the DNA. The table records more than 150,000 clones, roughly four fifths of them present only once. Sequencing used peripheral blood. The receptor comes from a human donor in a cohort sampled during active COVID-19.

The CDR3 DNA sequence: TGTGCCAGTAGTATATACGGGACGGGGGACACCATATATTTT. Its translation is CASSIYGTGDTIYF. V is TRBV19 and J is TRBJ1-3; tentative D call: TRBD1 (5 bases). CDR1 is LNHDA, CDR2 SQIVND, per germline (reference sequence). Trimming took off 2 bases at V and 8 bases at J, with 13 bases between the two ends. The CDR3 is made up of 14 amino acids.